This is a list of T cell receptor beta chains from one sample in a study of blood T cells in healthy people across ages. TCRdb reanalysed the 5' RACE reads using MiXCR and keeps one entry per CDR3 protein. The repertoire holds over 950,000 distinct CDR3 sequences, roughly 51% seen once, with about a fifth in the top ten. The sample was blood. These receptors originate from a woman in her fifties or sixties in good health. Both conserved end residues are part of each CDR3. A D gene is named only where the DNA matches it firmly. Clone size, where shown, is once, few, many, or a class for clones that have expanded.

clone_size d_call j_call v_call cdr3_length cdr3_nt cdr3_aa
. TRBD2 TRBJ2-2 TRBV20-1 16 TGCAGTGCTAGAGCCGGACTAGCCGGGTCGACCGGGGAGCTGTTTTTT CSARAGLAGSTGELFF
. TRBD2 TRBJ2-5 TRBV25-1 16 TGTGCCAGCAGTGAATGGGCTAGCGGGAGAGGAGAGACCCAGTACTTC CASSEWASGRGETQYF
once TRBD2 TRBJ2-1 TRBV20-1 14 TGCAGTGCTGTCTGGACGGGAGGGCCACATGAGCAGTTCTTC CSAVWTGGPHEQFF
once . TRBJ2-7 TRBV20-1 12 TGCAGTGCGGAACCTCCTAGCGATCGTCCGTACTTC CSAEPPSDRPYF
. . TRBJ2-7 TRBV25-1 12 TGTGCCAGCTGGGGGACTGGTTACGAGCAGTACTTC CASWGTGYEQYF
. . TRBJ1-5 TRBV21-1 14 TGTGCCAGCAGCGACCCCGGGGATAATCATCCCCAGCATTTT CASSDPGDNHPQHF
. . TRBJ1-2 TRBV20-1 12 TGCAGTGCTAGTGACAGTAACTATGGCTACACCTTC CSASDSNYGYTF
few . TRBJ1-2 TRBV10-3 14 TGTGCCATCACCGGGCAGGGCGAGGGAGGTGGCTACACCTTC CAITGQGEGGGYTF
. . TRBJ2-6 TRBV27 14 TGTGCCAGCAGTCACTCCTCTGGGGCCAACATCCTGACTTTC CASSHSSGANILTF
. TRBD2 TRBJ2-7 TRBV4-2 16 TGTGCCAGCAGCCAAGATTTAGCGGGAGGGGTGTACGAGCAGTACTTC CASSQDLAGGVYEQYF
. . TRBJ1-1 TRBV5-1 14 TGCGCCAGCAGCTTGGCGGCGGGGTTCACTGAAGCTTTCTTT CASSLAAGFTEAFF
. . TRBJ1-5 TRBV28 15 TGTGCCAGCAGTTTGGCGGGACTTAGCAATCAGCCCCAGCATTTT CASSLAGLSNQPQHF
. . TRBJ2-7 TRBV5-8 12 TGTGCCAGCAACCGATTCAGGGGCGAGCAGTACTTC CASNRFRGEQYF
. . TRBJ2-5 TRBV24-1 12 TGTGCCGCCAGTGATTCACAAGAGACCCAGTACTTC CAASDSQETQYF
. . TRBJ1-6 TRBV4-1 16 TGCGCCAGCAGCCAAGATCCCGGGCCCCCTAATTCACCCCTCCACTTT CASSQDPGPPNSPLHF
. TRBD1 TRBJ2-2 TRBV12-3/TRBV12-4 15 TGTGCCAGCAGGTCCGGGACAGGGTCCACCGGGGAGCTGTTTTTT CASRSGTGSTGELFF
. . TRBJ1-4 TRBV12-3/TRBV12-4 15 TGTGCCAGCAGTTTAGGGGGGTGGCAGTATGAAAAACTGTTTTTT CASSLGGWQYEKLFF
. TRBD1 TRBJ2-3 TRBV20-1 18 TGCAGTGCTAGAGTTGCTTATTTGATGGGACAGGGCACAGATACGCAGTATTTT CSARVAYLMGQGTDTQYF
. TRBD1 TRBJ1-5 TRBV2 17 TGTGCCAGCAGTGGGATAAGGGACAGGGGATCATCGCAGCCCCAGCATTTT CASSGIRDRGSSQPQHF
many . TRBJ2-5 TRBV28 13 TGTGCCAGCAGCTCCCTCACTCCTCGGGCCCAGTACTTC CASSSLTPRAQYF
. . TRBJ1-4 TRBV20-1 15 TGCAGTGCTAGTTGGGACACCCCAACTAATGAAAAACTGTTTTTT CSASWDTPTNEKLFF
. TRBD1 TRBJ2-7 TRBV4-3 18 TGCGCCAGCAGCCAAATGGGGACAGGGGGCGAGAGTAGGTGCGAGCAGTACTTC CASSQMGTGGESRCEQYF
. . TRBJ2-1 TRBV20-1 13 TGCAGTGCTAGTAGGGGTTCCATGGATGAGCAGTTCTTC CSASRGSMDEQFF
few . TRBJ2-5 TRBV28 12 TGTGGGCTGGGACGATTGGGAGAGACCCAGTACTTC CGLGRLGETQYF
few . TRBJ2-1 TRBV20-1 17 TGCAGTGCTAGAGATTCAGTAGACATAGAGCAATACAATGAGCAGTTCTTC CSARDSVDIEQYNEQFF